Below, 9 T cell receptor beta chains from the same sample are listed, as sequenced in a study of T cell responses to AZD1222 COVID-19 vaccine. The table came from immunoSEQ multiplex PCR; TCRdb's copy has only in-frame clones and leaves some out. The sample includes about 180,000 clones, about 90% of them seen just once. Sequenced here: peripheral blood, sampled on day 0 of AZD1222 vaccination. The receptor set was obtained from an adult in good health.

The chain uses TRBV5-1 and TRBJ2-2; D unresolved. Germline CDR1 and CDR2: SGHRS and YFSETQ. The V end was cut by 0 bases, the J end by 4 bases, with 10 bases between. CDR3 size: 15 residues. CDR3 bases: TGCGCCAGCAGCTTGGGCGAGGTTTCCACCGGGGAGCTGTTTTTT. As protein: CASSLGEVSTGELFF.

This CDR3 reads CASSLGHSHGYTF. DNA of the CDR3: TGTGCCAGCAGTCTGGGACATTCCCATGGCTACACCTTC. The rearrangement links TRBV28 to TRBJ1-2, with a tentative D call TRBD1 (6 bases). From germline, CDR1 is MDHEN and CDR2 SYDVKM. This CDR3 region has 13 residues. V shed 5 bases and J shed 6 bases, with 13 bases lying between them.

This rearrangement joins TRBV28 to TRBJ2-3; D unresolved. The V end lost 6 bases, the J end lost 4 bases, and 11 bases lay between the germline ends. Germline lookup yields CDR1 MDHEN and CDR2 SYDVKM. This CDR3 spans 13 amino acids. CDR3 loop: CASRTLSADTQYF. In DNA, the CDR3 is TGTGCCAGCAGGACTCTTTCCGCAGATACGCAGTATTTT.

The chain uses TRBV5-5 and TRBJ2-7; the D gene is possibly TRBD1 (6 bases). V was pared by 0 bases and J by 2 bases, with 15 bases between. Germline V gene data show CDR1 as SGHKS and CDR2 as YYEKEE (reference sequence). The CDR3 sequence is 16 residues long. As DNA, the CDR3 is TGTGCCAGCAGCTTGGCCGGGGCTGCAGGGGCCTACGAGCAGTACTTC. This translates into CASSLAGAAGAYEQYF. Complete variable domain (other parts from reference TRBV5-5 and TRBJ2-7): DAGVTQSPTHLIKTRGQQVTLRCSPISGHKSVSWYQQVLGQGPQFIFQYYEKEERGRGNFPDRFSARQFPNYSSELNVNALLLGDSALYLCASSLAGAAGAYEQYFGPGTRLTVT.

This rearrangement joins TRBV7-9 to TRBJ2-7; 10 bases map to TRBD2. CDR3 length: 15 amino acids. From germline, CDR1 is SEHNR and CDR2 FQNEAQ (reference sequence). The V and J ends lost 3 bases and 0 bases, in that order; junction bases with no gene match: 2. The CDR3 is CASSFGLAVSYEQYF. The CDR3, as DNA: TGTGCCAGCAGCTTTGGACTAGCGGTCTCCTACGAGCAGTACTTC.

This chain links TRBV4-1 with TRBJ2-1, with unresolved D. CDR3 size: 16 residues. V was trimmed by 0 bases and J by 0 bases, leaving 9 bases between them. Germline V gives CDR1 MGHRA, CDR2 YSYEKL. The CDR3 loop is CASSQEGWSSYNEQFF. The CDR3 bases are TGCGCCAGCAGCCAAGAGGGGTGGAGCTCCTACAATGAGCAGTTCTTC.

The rearrangement links TRBV11-2 to TRBJ2-7; D is perhaps TRBD2 (6 bases). The CDR3 is 11 residues long. V lost 8 bases and J lost 6, with 11 bases in between. Per the germline V gene, CDR1 is SGHAT and CDR2 is FQNNGV. The CDR3 spells CASGTGVEQYF. Here the CDR3 DNA reads TGTGCCAGCGGGACTGGCGTCGAGCAGTACTTC.

V usage is TRBV15 and J usage is TRBJ2-2, with TRBD2 matching over 7 bases. This CDR3 region has 15 residues. Germline assignment: CDR1 LNHNV and CDR2 YYDKDF (reference sequence). J was trimmed by 2 bases and V by 0 bases; bases with no gene match: 0. CDR3 sequence: CATSREAGNTGELFF. As DNA, the CDR3 is TGTGCCACCAGCAGAGAAGCGGGAAACACCGGGGAGCTGTTTTTT.

The chain carries TRBV6-2 or TRBV6-3 and TRBJ2-7, with D uncertain. CDR3 length: 14 residues. V was clipped by 0 bases and J by 6 bases, with 12 bases between them. Germline V CDR1 and CDR2: MNHEY, SVGEGT. CDR3 nucleotides: TGTGCCAGCAGTTACTCTACCCCCCGGGCCGAGCAGTACTTC. It encodes CASSYSTPRAEQYF.